Following are 20 T cell receptor beta chains from one sample sequenced in a study of human T cells and chemical hapten exposure (TCRdb year 2021). The time point label on this specimen signifies: patch test 3, about 24 weeks after DPC sensitization. According to the study, the label for this sample's treatment or condition signals: therapeutic diphenylcyclopropenone sensitization with weekly scalp DPC. The library was built by means of RACE. Sequencing relied on a NextSeq 500. The raw public data were reprocessed by TCRdb itself: fastp quality trimming at Q25, MiXCR clonotype calling, in-frame beta chains only. CDR3 protein duplicates are merged, each entry listing the most common genes and DNA. The table for this sample lists under 200,000 distinct CDR3 sequences; 25% to 35% of them were counted only once. 2.1% of the sample belongs to the ten largest clones. Sample: whole blood, taken in connection with sensitization to the hapten diphenylcyclopropenone (DPC). These receptors were obtained from a woman between 18 and 30 years old with alopecia areata. Some clones in this sample may be carry-over from other donors' samples.

This clonotype was detected a few times. The chain combines TRBV5-1 with TRBJ2-7; 9 bases are shared with TRBD2. The ends lost 3 bases at V and 3 bases at J; junction bases unmatched: 4. Germline CDR1 reads SGHRS; CDR2 reads YFSETQ. The CDR3 length is 14 residues. Here the CDR3 DNA reads TGCGCCAGCAGCTCAACTAGCGGGCGCTACGAGCAGTACTTC. Its translation: CASSSTSGRYEQYF.

Only a few counts were recorded for this clonotype. The J gene is TRBJ2-3, the V gene TRBV9; TRBD2 matches at 9 bases. The CDR3 spans 15 residues. CDR1 SGDLS and CDR2 YYNGEE come from the germline V gene. Losses at the gene ends were 4 bases for V and 2 bases for J; bases not matched to a gene: 5. In DNA, the CDR3 is TGTGCCAGCAGCTCTAGGACTAGCGCCACAGATACGCAGTATTTT. The encoded protein is CASSSRTSATDTQYF.

There are a few counts of this clonotype. The chain recombines TRBV5-6 with TRBJ1-6; D remains ambiguous. V was trimmed by 4 bases and J by 8 bases, leaving 22 bases between them. CDR3 length equals 17 residues. CDR1 SGHDT and CDR2 YYEEEE come from the germline V gene. As DNA, the CDR3 is TGTGCCAGCAGCCCTGAGGGCGGAGACCTCTTATATTCACCCCTCCACTTT. This encodes CASSPEGGDLLYSPLHF.

The V and J genes are TRBV7-9 and TRBJ2-7, with TRBD2 matching 9 bases. This CDR3 contains 15 residues. V shed 3 bases and J 4 bases; nucleotides not matched to a gene: 7. The germline gives CDR1 SEHNR, CDR2 FQNEAQ (reference sequence). In nucleotides, the CDR3 is TGTGCCAGCAGCTTTCTTCCACTAGCGGGTTACGAGCAGTACTTC. It is translated as CASSFLPLAGYEQYF.

The sample holds a few counts of this clonotype. The gene calls are TRBV20-1 and TRBJ1-1; D gene ambiguous. Germline V gene lookup returns CDR1 DFQATT and CDR2 SNEGSKA (reference sequence). V was cut by 3 bases and J by 1 base, with 15 bases left in between. The CDR3 length is 15 residues. The CDR3 region is CSARKAQGSNTEAFF. CDR3 DNA: TGCAGTGCTAGGAAAGCACAAGGGTCGAACACTGAAGCTTTCTTT.

This clonotype was picked up a small number of times. The rearrangement links TRBV30 to TRBJ2-2, with TRBD2 as a possible D gene (5 bases). The CDR3 length is 14 residues. The germline gives CDR1 GTSNPN, CDR2 SVGIG (reference sequence). The V and J ends lost 3 bases and 2 bases respectively, with 10 bases between them. CDR3 sequence: CAWSGLRNTGELFF. The CDR3 DNA reads TGTGCCTGGAGCGGACTCAGAAACACCGGGGAGCTGTTTTTT.

This clonotype came up a few times. V usage is TRBV20-1 and J usage is TRBJ2-7; no firm D call. Germline CDR1 is DFQATT and CDR2 is SNEGSKA (reference sequence). The V and J ends lost 4 bases and 3 bases respectively, with 10 bases between them. This CDR3 is 12 amino acids long. DNA of the CDR3: TGCAGTGCTAACCCAGAAGTCTACGAGCAGTACTTC. Its protein is CSANPEVYEQYF.

This clonotype was counted a single time. The CDR3 region is CASSLAETVLAKNIQYF. The CDR3 DNA follows: TGCGCCAGCAGCTTGGCGGAGACAGTCCTAGCCAAAAACATTCAGTACTTC. The chain recombines TRBV5-1 with TRBJ2-4; TRBD1 might be the D (5 bases). The CDR3 consists of 17 residues. V dropped 0 bases and J dropped 0 bases, with 13 bases sitting between them. Germline CDR1 reads SGHRS; CDR2 reads YFSETQ.

This clonotype was observed a few times. The V call is TRBV4-3, the J call TRBJ2-1; TRBD1 agrees at 9 bases. This CDR3 contains 16 residues. V was pared by 1 base and J by 3 bases, with 4 bases of the junction left unmatched. CDR1 is LGHNA and CDR2 is YSLEER in the germline V gene. The CDR3 protein is CASSQAGTGNYNEQFF. The DNA of the CDR3 is TGCGCCAGCAGCCAAGCCGGGACAGGGAACTACAATGAGCAGTTCTTC.

This clonotype has just a few counts. The genes are TRBV11-3 and TRBJ2-7; D ambiguous. CDR1 is SGHNT and CDR2 is YENEEA in the germline V gene. This CDR3 spans 13 amino acids. Between the trimmed V and J ends, which lost 3 bases and 3 bases, there was a span of 9 bases. The CDR3 DNA reads as TGTGCCAGCAGCTTCAGAGGCGGCTACGAGCAGTACTTC. Translation: CASSFRGGYEQYF.

This chain uses TRBV20-1 with TRBJ1-5; D unclear. There are 14 residues in the CDR3. V lost 4 bases, J lost 0 bases, and 10 bases lay in between. CDR1 is DFQATT and CDR2 is SNEGSKA in the germline V gene (reference sequence). Written as DNA, the CDR3 is TGCAGTGCTACCTCGGATAATAGCAATCAGCCCCAGCATTTT. This codes for CSATSDNSNQPQHF.

The chain carries TRBV5-1 and TRBJ2-2, with D possibly TRBD2 on 5 matching bases. The V gene's germline CDR1 is SGHRS and CDR2 YFSETQ. The CDR3 consists of 15 residues. The germline V and J ends were trimmed by 3 bases and 1 base, with 10 bases remaining between them. The chain's CDR3 is CASSYRGVNTGELFF. The CDR3 nucleotides read TGCGCCAGCAGCTACCGGGGAGTGAACACCGGGGAGCTGTTTTTT.

This clonotype was seen a handful of times. This chain uses TRBV12-3 or TRBV12-4 with TRBJ2-5; 8 bases are a match to TRBD2. V dropped 5 bases and J dropped 5; count of bases not matched to a gene: 13. This CDR3 comprises 16 residues. CDR3 nucleotide sequence: TGTGCCAGCAGTCCACCCACCGGGGGGGTTTGGGAGACCCAGTACTTC. Encoded protein: CASSPPTGGVWETQYF.

The chain is built from TRBV12-3 or TRBV12-4 and TRBJ2-3, with 7 bases that match TRBD2. Losses at the gene ends were 0 bases for V and 1 base for J; bases not matched to a gene: 4. The CDR3 spans 16 residues. The CDR3 DNA reads as TGTGCCAGCAGTTTAGCGCTCGGACTAGGCACAGATACGCAGTATTTT. Its translation: CASSLALGLGTDTQYF.

In this sample, this clonotype turned up many times. This chain joins TRBV4-1 and TRBJ2-7; no clear D gene. CDR1 MGHRA and CDR2 YSYEKL come from the germline V gene. V lost 3 bases and J lost 1, with 7 bases in between. This CDR3 comprises 13 residues. In nucleotides, the CDR3 is TGCGCCAGCAGCCAGCTAGGGTCCTACGAGCAGTACTTC. Its translation is CASSQLGSYEQYF.

The gene calls are TRBV25-1 and TRBJ1-4, with D perhaps matching TRBD1 (5 bases). V lost 3 bases, J lost 4 bases, and 9 bases lay in between. Germline V gene lookup returns CDR1 MGHDK and CDR2 SYGVNS. The CDR3 extends over 14 amino acids. CDR3 region: CASSEGLNNEKLFF. The DNA of the CDR3 is TGTGCCAGCAGTGAGGGACTCAATAATGAAAAACTGTTTTTT.

The V gene is TRBV30, the J gene TRBJ2-3, with D hard to call. The CDR3 extends over 11 amino acids. In germline, CDR1 is GTSNPN, CDR2 SVGIG (reference sequence). V was pared by 1 base and J by 6 bases, with 5 bases between. This CDR3 reads CAWSAGDTQYF. The CDR3 coding sequence is TGTGCCTGGAGTGCTGGGGATACGCAGTATTTT. Full variable domain (rest looked up from reference TRBV30 and TRBJ2-3): SQTIHQWPATLVQPVGSPLSLECTVEGTSNPNLYWYRQAAGRGLQLLFYSVGIGQISSEVPQNLSASRPQDRQFILSSKKLLLSDSGFYLCAWSAGDTQYFGPGTRLTVL.

This clonotype was detected a few times. This CDR3 is CASSQDRGGKLFF. In DNA, the CDR3 is TGCGCCAGCAGCCAAGACAGGGGAGGAAAACTGTTTTTT. The V and J genes are TRBV4-3 and TRBJ1-4; perhaps TRBD1 as D (6 bases). Trimming left V 0 bases short and J 10 bases short, with 9 bases between. Per germline, CDR1 LGHNA and CDR2 YSLEER. This CDR3 has 13 residues.

This clonotype showed up just a few times. The J gene is TRBJ2-3, the V gene TRBV12-3 or TRBV12-4; D may be TRBD1 or TRBD2 (7 bases each). The V gene lost 7 bases and the J gene lost 0 bases, with 17 bases spanning the gap. The CDR3 totals 16 residues. This CDR3 is CASTQGGSLSTDTQYF. Here the CDR3 DNA reads TGTGCCAGCACCCAGGGGGGGTCCCTTAGCACAGATACGCAGTATTTT.

This clonotype was recorded many times. This chain uses TRBV12-3 or TRBV12-4 with TRBJ1-3; 7 bases match TRBD1. V dropped 7 bases and J dropped 1; count of bases not matched to a gene: 7. The CDR3 totals 15 residues. The CDR3 loop reads CASNAGTDSGNTIYF. The CDR3 DNA follows: TGTGCCAGCAATGCCGGGACAGATTCTGGAAACACCATATATTTT.